Given below is one T cell receptor beta chain in context. Method: immunoSEQ multiplex PCR; TCRdb's copy keeps in-frame clones and lacks some. The sample has 74,000 or so clones; roughly 96% are singletons. These data are taken from a study of technical replicates of blood from a few donors. This sequence originates from a human donor in good health. Material: T cells isolated from PBMCs.

CDR3: CASSESQDFSYEQYF. The DNA of the CDR3 is TGTGCCAGCAGTGAATCTCAGGATTTCTCCTACGAGCAGTACTTC. The rearrangement joins TRBV25-1 to TRBJ2-7; D unclear. V gave up 1 base and J gave up 0 bases, with 10 bases separating them. This CDR3 has 15 residues. Germline CDR1 MGHDK, CDR2 SYGVNS.